This entry features one T cell receptor (beta chain) sequence. This record belongs to a study of shared clonotypes between healthy human individuals. Sequenced by immunoSEQ multiplex PCR; TCRdb stores in-frame clones only, minus some. The repertoire holds 1,400,000 or so clones, just under 99% seen once, with around 0.33% in the top ten. V trimming: 2 bases; J trimming: 5 bases; junction bases outside the gene matches: 7. CDR3 length equals 16 residues. Germline values: CDR1 SGHTA, CDR2 FQGNSA. The chain has TRBV7-2 and TRBJ2-7; 12 bases match TRBD2. This clonotype was sampled from a man in his thirties or forties in good health. What was sequenced was naive CD4+ T cells sorted from blood. Described subset: CD45RA+ positively selected. The CDR3 DNA reads as TGTGCCAGCAGCTTACGGCTAGCGGGAGGGCGGGACGAGCAGTACTTC. It is translated as CASSLRLAGGRDEQYF.